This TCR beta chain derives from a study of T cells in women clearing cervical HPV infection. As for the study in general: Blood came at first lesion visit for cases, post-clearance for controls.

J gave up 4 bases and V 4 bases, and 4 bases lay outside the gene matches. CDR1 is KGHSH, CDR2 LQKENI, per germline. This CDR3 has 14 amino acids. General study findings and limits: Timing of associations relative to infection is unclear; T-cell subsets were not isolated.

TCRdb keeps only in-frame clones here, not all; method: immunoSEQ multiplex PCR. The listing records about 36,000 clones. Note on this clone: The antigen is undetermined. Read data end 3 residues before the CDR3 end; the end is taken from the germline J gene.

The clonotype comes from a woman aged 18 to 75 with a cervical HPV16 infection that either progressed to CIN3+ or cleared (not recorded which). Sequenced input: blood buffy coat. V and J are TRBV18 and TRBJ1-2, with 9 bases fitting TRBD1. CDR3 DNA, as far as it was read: TGTGCCAGCTCACTGTCGACAGGGGGCTATGGC. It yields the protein CASSLSTGGYG. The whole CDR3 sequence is CASSLSTGGYGYTF.